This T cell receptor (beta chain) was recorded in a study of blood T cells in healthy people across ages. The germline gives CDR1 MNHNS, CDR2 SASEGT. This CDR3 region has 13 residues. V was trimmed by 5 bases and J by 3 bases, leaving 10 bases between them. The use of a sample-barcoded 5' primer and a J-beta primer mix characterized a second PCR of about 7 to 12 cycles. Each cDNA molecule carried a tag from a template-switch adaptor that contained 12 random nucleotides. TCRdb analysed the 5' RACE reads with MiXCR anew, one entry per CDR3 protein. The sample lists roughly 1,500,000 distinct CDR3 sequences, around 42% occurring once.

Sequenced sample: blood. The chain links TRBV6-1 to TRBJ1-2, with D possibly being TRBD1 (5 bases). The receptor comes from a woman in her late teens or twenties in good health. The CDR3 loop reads CASSSRDHYGYTF. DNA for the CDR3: TGTGCCAGCAGTTCCAGGGACCACTATGGCTACACCTTC.